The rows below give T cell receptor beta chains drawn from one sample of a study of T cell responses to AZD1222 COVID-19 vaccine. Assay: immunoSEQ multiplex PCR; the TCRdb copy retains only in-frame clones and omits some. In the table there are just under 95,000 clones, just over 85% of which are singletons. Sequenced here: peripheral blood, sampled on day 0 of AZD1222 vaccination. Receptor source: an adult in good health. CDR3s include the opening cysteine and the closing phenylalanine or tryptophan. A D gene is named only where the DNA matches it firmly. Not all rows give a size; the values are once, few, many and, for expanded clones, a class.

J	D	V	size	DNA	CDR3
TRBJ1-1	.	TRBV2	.	TGTGCCAGCAGTCGGATACAGGATACCTCTGAAGCTTTCTTT	CASSRIQDTSEAFF
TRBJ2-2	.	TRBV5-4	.	TGTGCCAGCAGCCCCGGGGTCCGGCGGCGGAACACCGGGGAGCTGTTTTTT	CASSPGVRRRNTGELFF
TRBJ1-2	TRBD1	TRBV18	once	TGTGCCAGCTCACCAGGGACAGCGGACCGGATTAACTATGGCTACACCTTC	CASSPGTADRINYGYTF
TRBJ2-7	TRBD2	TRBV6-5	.	TGTGCCAGCAGCATAAGGACTAGCGGCCTCTACGAGCAGTACTTC	CASSIRTSGLYEQYF
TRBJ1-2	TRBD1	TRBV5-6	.	TGTGCCAGCAGCCCCGCCGGGACAGGGTCCTTTAGGGGCTACACCTTC	CASSPAGTGSFRGYTF
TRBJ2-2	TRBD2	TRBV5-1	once	TGCGCCAGCAGCCAGCCGGGGGGGCGCAGGACCGGGGAGCTGTTTTTT	CASSQPGGRRTGELFF
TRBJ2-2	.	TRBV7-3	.	TGTGCCAGCAGCTACTACAGGGATAGGGGGGAGCTGTTTTTT	CASSYYRDRGELFF
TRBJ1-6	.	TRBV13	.	TGTGCCAGGACGGTCATACAGGGAAGGGTTGATTCACCCCTCCACTTT	CARTVIQGRVDSPLHF
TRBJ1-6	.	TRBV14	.	TGTGCCAGCAGCCAAATAAATTCACAGATCGGTCGTTCACCCCTCCACTTT	CASSQINSQIGRSPLHF
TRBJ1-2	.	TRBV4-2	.	TGTGCCAGCAGCCAAGATCGGGGGGAGGCCTATGGCTACACCTTC	CASSQDRGEAYGYTF
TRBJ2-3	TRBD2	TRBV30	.	TGTGCCTGGAGGGTAGCGGGAGGAACAGATACGCAGTATTTT	CAWRVAGGTDTQYF
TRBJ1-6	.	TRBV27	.	TGTGCCAGCAGATTCGCGGGGACGAATAATTCACCCCTCCACTTT	CASRFAGTNNSPLHF
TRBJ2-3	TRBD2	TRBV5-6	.	TGTGCCAGCAGCTTGATCGGGACTAGCGGGACATACGATACGCAGTATTTT	CASSLIGTSGTYDTQYF
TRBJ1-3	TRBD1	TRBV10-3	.	TGTGCCATCAGTGAGCCAGGACAGGCGTCTGGAAACACCATATATTTT	CAISEPGQASGNTIYF
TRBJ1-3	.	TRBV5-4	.	TGTGCCAGCAGCTTCGAGCCATCTGGAAACACCATATATTTT	CASSFEPSGNTIYF
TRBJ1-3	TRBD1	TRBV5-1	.	TGCGCCAGCAGCACAGGGGGCTCTGGAAACACCATATATTTT	CASSTGGSGNTIYF
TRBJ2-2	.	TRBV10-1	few	TGCGCCACCTCAGACAGTTTGAACACCGGGGAGCTGTTTTTT	CATSDSLNTGELFF